These T cell receptor beta chains were read from a single sample in a study of blood T cell repertoires in COVID-19. Sequencing used immunoSEQ multiplex PCR; TCRdb keeps in-frame clones, though not all of them. The sample carries 200,000 to 250,000 clones, roughly 81% recorded once. Sequencing input: peripheral blood. The receptors were sampled from a man aged 35-49 years with acute or convalescent COVID-19. Both conserved end residues are part of each CDR3. D genes are given only for firm matches. Part of the rows lack a size; the others show once, few, many or a class for expanded clones.

CDR3: CASSVEGGGGIIQYF; DNA: TGTGCCAGCAGCGTAGAGGGCGGGGGGGGTATCATTCAGTACTTC; J: TRBJ2-4; size: NA; D: TRBD2; V: TRBV9
CDR3: CASSTRENTEAFF; DNA: TGCGCCAGCAGCACCCGGGAGAACACTGAAGCTTTCTTT; J: TRBJ1-1; size: NA; D: NA; V: TRBV5-1
CDR3: CASSTVWHQPQHF; DNA: TGTGCCAGCAGTACCGTCTGGCACCAGCCCCAGCATTTT; J: TRBJ1-5; size: once; D: NA; V: TRBV12-3/TRBV12-4
CDR3: CASSLGGTGGNEQFF; DNA: TGCGCCAGCAGCTTGGGAGGGACAGGGGGCAATGAGCAGTTCTTC; J: TRBJ2-1; size: once; D: TRBD1; V: TRBV5-1
CDR3: CASSQAAGDGPQHF; DNA: TGTGCCAGCAGCCAAGCGGCAGGGGATGGGCCCCAGCATTTT; J: TRBJ1-5; size: NA; D: NA; V: TRBV3-1/TRBV3-2
CDR3: CAILSSYNEQFF; DNA: TGTGCCATCTTGAGCTCCTACAATGAGCAGTTCTTC; J: TRBJ2-1; size: NA; D: NA; V: TRBV10-3
CDR3: CASSGGSGYTF; DNA: TGTGCCAGCAGTGGAGGCAGCGGCTACACCTTC; J: TRBJ1-2; size: NA; D: NA; V: TRBV6-4
CDR3: CAWSWGGSEAFF; DNA: TGTGCCTGGAGTTGGGGGGGATCTGAAGCTTTCTTT; J: TRBJ1-1; size: few; D: NA; V: TRBV30
CDR3: CASSYSAGTARIGYTF; DNA: TGTGCCAGCAGTTACTCGGCGGGGACAGCCAGAATTGGCTACACCTTC; J: TRBJ1-2; size: NA; D: TRBD1; V: TRBV6-2/TRBV6-3
CDR3: CASSLDPLKTQSSYNEQFF; DNA: TGTGCCAGCAGCTTAGACCCCCTGAAGACTCAAAGCTCCTACAATGAGCAGTTCTTC; J: TRBJ2-1; size: once; D: NA; V: TRBV7-6
CDR3: CASSPLRGPNGYTF; DNA: TGTGCCAGCAGCCCCCTCAGGGGACCAAATGGCTACACCTTC; J: TRBJ1-2; size: NA; D: NA; V: TRBV11-2
CDR3: CASSQDRARGPQETQYF; DNA: TGCGCCAGCAGCCAAGATCGGGCCAGGGGACCCCAAGAGACCCAGTACTTC; J: TRBJ2-5; size: NA; D: NA; V: TRBV4-3
CDR3: CASSLWSSGTDAQYF; DNA: TGTGCCAGCAGCTTATGGTCGAGCGGCACAGATGCGCAGTATTTT; J: TRBJ2-3; size: NA; D: NA; V: TRBV11-1
CDR3: CASSRGSPANYGYTF; DNA: TGTGCCAGCAGCCGCGGGAGCCCAGCTAACTATGGCTACACCTTC; J: TRBJ1-2; size: NA; D: NA; V: TRBV6-5
CDR3: CASSFGGRSPLHF; DNA: TGTGCCAGCAGCTTCGGGGGACGGTCACCCCTCCACTTT; J: TRBJ1-6; size: NA; D: NA; V: TRBV7-3
CDR3: CASSSRGAQGESQETQYF; DNA: TGTGCCAGCAGCTCTCGGGGGGCCCAAGGGGAGAGTCAAGAGACCCAGTACTTC; J: TRBJ2-5; size: NA; D: NA; V: TRBV9
CDR3: CSASPSGGYEQYF; DNA: TGCAGTGCTAGTCCATCGGGAGGGTACGAGCAGTACTTC; J: TRBJ2-7; size: NA; D: TRBD2; V: TRBV20-1
CDR3: CASSLYSSGNTIYF; DNA: TGTGCCAGCAGCTTATACTCCTCTGGAAACACCATATATTTT; J: TRBJ1-3; size: NA; D: NA; V: TRBV5-6
CDR3: CASSDSLAGSTEQFF; DNA: TGTGCCAGCAGTGACTCTTTAGCGGGATCTACTGAGCAGTTCTTC; J: TRBJ2-1; size: NA; D: TRBD2; V: TRBV6-4
CDR3: CASSEQDRGHPTTNEKLFF; DNA: TGTGCCAGCAGTGAACAGGACAGGGGACATCCAACAACTAATGAAAAACTGTTTTTT; J: TRBJ1-4; size: NA; D: TRBD1; V: TRBV6-1
CDR3: CAWRDRERSLTNYGYTF; DNA: TGTGCCTGGAGGGACAGGGAGAGGTCCTTAACTAACTATGGCTACACCTTC; J: TRBJ1-2; size: NA; D: TRBD1; V: TRBV30
CDR3: CATSVMNTEAFF; DNA: TGTGCCACCAGCGTCATGAACACTGAAGCTTTCTTT; J: TRBJ1-1; size: NA; D: NA; V: TRBV15
CDR3: CASSSRQGIEQYF; DNA: TGTGCCAGCAGCTCTAGACAGGGGATCGAGCAGTACTTC; J: TRBJ2-7; size: once; D: TRBD1; V: TRBV11-2
CDR3: CASSATQGGRNQPQHF; DNA: TGTGCCAGCAGTGCAACCCAGGGGGGACGCAATCAGCCCCAGCATTTT; J: TRBJ1-5; size: NA; D: TRBD1; V: TRBV6-1
CDR3: CASSYGNRATEAFF; DNA: TGTGCCAGTAGTTATGGGAACAGGGCCACTGAAGCTTTCTTT; J: TRBJ1-1; size: NA; D: NA; V: TRBV19
CDR3: CASSDPSKRGAGTDTQYF; DNA: TGTGCCAGCAGTGACCCCTCGAAGCGGGGGGCGGGCACAGATACGCAGTATTTT; J: TRBJ2-3; size: once; D: TRBD2; V: TRBV2
CDR3: CATSTGAPVGRTTEAFF; DNA: TGTGCCACCTCGACAGGAGCCCCAGTGGGCCGGACCACTGAAGCTTTCTTT; J: TRBJ1-1; size: NA; D: NA; V: TRBV19
CDR3: CASSPRRSNYGYTF; DNA: TGTGCCAGCAGCCCCCGACGGAGCAACTATGGCTACACCTTC; J: TRBJ1-2; size: NA; D: NA; V: TRBV11-2
CDR3: CASSSWGGADQPQHF; DNA: TGTGCCAGCAGCTCTTGGGGAGGGGCCGATCAGCCCCAGCATTTT; J: TRBJ1-5; size: NA; D: NA; V: TRBV7-9
CDR3: CASSTHRGDTGELFF; DNA: TGTGCCAGCAGCACACACAGGGGAGACACCGGGGAGCTGTTTTTT; J: TRBJ2-2; size: NA; D: TRBD1; V: TRBV5-4